A single sample gave rise to the 28 T cell receptor beta chains below, sequenced in a study of human T cells and chemical hapten exposure. Via MiXCR, TCRdb re-called the RACE reads, giving one row per CDR3 protein. The sample yields about 270,000 distinct CDR3 sequences, approximately 8% seen once. Time point given: pre-sensitization, week 0. Treatment defined: therapeutic diphenylcyclopropenone sensitization with weekly scalp DPC. This specimen consisted of whole blood, obtained in connection with sensitization to the hapten diphenylcyclopropenone (DPC). The source is a man between 18 and 35 years old with alopecia areata. Some clones in this sample may be carry-over from other donors' samples.

The chain recombines TRBV7-2 with TRBJ2-4, with D uncertain. V dropped 5 bases and J dropped 0 bases, with 17 bases sitting between them. This CDR3 region has 17 residues. Per germline, CDR1 SGHTA and CDR2 FQGNSA. DNA of the CDR3: TGTGCCAGCAGCGATACCGGACGGTTAATAGCCAAAAACATTCAGTACTTC. It is translated as CASSDTGRLIAKNIQYF.

The chain combines TRBV12-3 or TRBV12-4 with TRBJ2-7, with 7 bases that match TRBD1. The CDR3 spans 11 residues. V was clipped by 6 bases and J by 6 bases; unmatched bases: 2. The CDR3 sequence is CASSSGGEQYV. CDR3 nucleotide sequence: TGTGCCAGCAGCTCAGGGGGCGAGCAGTACGTC.

This clonotype has ten or more counts. The gene calls are TRBV28 and TRBJ1-4; 8 bases align to TRBD1. This CDR3 is built from 18 residues. V gave up 6 bases and J gave up 0 bases; unmatched junction bases: 12. Germline V gene data show CDR1 as MDHEN and CDR2 as SYDVKM. CDR3 sequence reads: CASSSRTGQKSTNEKLFF. CDR3 nucleotides: TGTGCCAGCAGCTCCAGGACAGGGCAAAAATCAACTAATGAAAAACTGTTTTTT.

At least ten counts were recorded for this clonotype. The chain has TRBV20-1 and TRBJ1-1; the match to TRBD1 covers 7 bases. V shed 3 bases and J 5 bases; nucleotides not matched to a gene: 0. Germline CDR1 is DFQATT and CDR2 is SNEGSKA (reference sequence). This CDR3 has 11 amino acids. CDR3 in DNA: TGCAGTGCTAGCAGGGGGACTGAAGCTTTCTTT. Encoded protein: CSASRGTEAFF.

Here the CDR3 reads CASRELRGRDYGYTF. The CDR3 DNA follows: TGTGCCAGCAGAGAGCTTAGGGGCAGGGACTATGGCTACACCTTC. V usage is TRBV11-2 and J usage is TRBJ1-2; weak D call: TRBD1 (5 bases). Trimming took 6 bases from V and 3 from J, leaving 17 bases between them. From germline, CDR1 is SGHAT and CDR2 FQNNGV. The CDR3 spans 15 residues.

This clonotype was found many times. This chain uses TRBV29-1 with TRBJ2-7, with TRBD2 matching 7 bases. CDR1 SQVTM and CDR2 ANQGSEA come from the germline V gene. The CDR3 has 15 amino acids. Unmatched junction bases numbered 6, after V lost 1 base and J lost 0 bases. CDR3 nucleotides: TGCAGCGTTGAAGGGTGGAGCGGGAACTCCTACGAGCAGTACTTC. Translating gives CSVEGWSGNSYEQYF.

This clonotype has ten or more counts. The chain is built from TRBV29-1 and TRBJ1-2; no clear D gene. Germline CDR1 and CDR2: SQVTM and ANQGSEA. Deletions cut 6 bases from V and 2 bases from J, with 7 bases between. The CDR3 extends over 11 amino acids. In DNA, the CDR3 is TGCAGCGTCATGGACAACTATGGCTACACCTTC. Its protein product is CSVMDNYGYTF.

The chain recombines TRBV9 with TRBJ2-6, with a tentative D call TRBD2 (6 bases). Trimming pared 6 bases from V and 4 bases from J, leaving 20 bases between. The CDR3 has 17 residues. CDR1 SGDLS and CDR2 YYNGEE come from the germline V gene. The CDR3 is CASTFGGAGTGANVLTF. CDR3 sequence (DNA): TGTGCCAGCACCTTCGGAGGGGCAGGGACCGGGGCCAACGTCCTGACTTTC.

This clonotype showed up just a few times. This chain joins TRBV29-1 and TRBJ1-2; the D is unclear. Trimming shortened V by 0 bases and J by 0 bases, and 14 bases separated the two germline ends. Per germline, CDR1 SQVTM and CDR2 ANQGSEA. The CDR3 is made up of 16 amino acids. The CDR3 loop is CSVEDRRTRTNYGYTF. CDR3 in DNA: TGCAGCGTTGAAGATCGGAGGACGAGAACTAACTATGGCTACACCTTC.

The rearrangement uses TRBV20-1 and TRBJ2-5, with 7 bases matching TRBD1. The CDR3 runs 12 residues. Germline CDR1 is DFQATT and CDR2 is SNEGSKA (reference sequence). With V trimmed by 6 bases and J by 2 bases, 3 bases remained unmatched. CDR3 sequence: CSAPTGQETQYF. CDR3 nucleotide sequence: TGCAGTGCACCGACAGGGCAAGAGACCCAGTACTTC.

CDR3: CATRAGTQANYGYTF. CDR3 nucleotides: TGTGCCACGCGGGCCGGGACACAAGCTAACTATGGCTACACCTTC. The V and J genes are TRBV6-6 and TRBJ1-2, with a weak D call TRBD1 (6 bases). Germline V lookup: CDR1 MNHNY, CDR2 SVGAGI (reference sequence). The CDR3 is 15 residues long. The V end was cut by 10 bases, the J end by 0 bases, with 18 bases between.

This clonotype showed up many times. The V call is TRBV4-1, the J call TRBJ1-4, with TRBD1 matching over 8 bases. V trimming: 0 bases; J trimming: 7 bases; junction bases outside the gene matches: 4. Germline loops: CDR1 MGHRA, CDR2 YSYEKL. The CDR3 consists of 15 residues. CDR3 amino acids: CASSQEQGEGEKLFF. The CDR3 DNA reads as TGCGCCAGCAGCCAAGAACAGGGGGAGGGTGAAAAACTGTTTTTT.

The chain couples TRBV9 to TRBJ1-2; tentative D call: TRBD1 (5 bases). The CDR3 has 15 residues. V was trimmed by 3 bases and J by 8 bases, leaving 20 bases between them. CDR1 is SGDLS and CDR2 is YYNGEE in the germline V gene. The CDR3 spells CASSDDLGPREGYTF. CDR3 bases: TGTGCCAGCAGCGACGATCTGGGACCCCGAGAAGGCTACACCTTC.

The chain couples TRBV14 to TRBJ1-1; TRBD1 is a possible D gene (6 bases). CDR1 and CDR2 from the germline V gene are SGHDN and FVKESK. This CDR3 spans 14 amino acids. The V end lost 6 bases, the J end lost 5 bases, and 16 bases lay between the germline ends. Here the CDR3 DNA reads TGTGCCAGCAGGGCACAGGGACGTGAGACTGAAGCTTTCTTT. It specifies CASRAQGRETEAFF.

This clonotype was recorded many times. The genes are TRBV29-1 and TRBJ2-7; a weak D match, TRBD1 (5 bases). CDR1 is SQVTM, CDR2 ANQGSEA, per germline. V lost 0 bases, J lost 2 bases, and 11 bases lay in between. This CDR3 is built from 14 residues. This chain's CDR3 is CSVEDYRQPYEQYF. DNA of the CDR3: TGCAGCGTTGAAGATTATAGACAGCCCTACGAGCAGTACTTC.

This clonotype was seen only a few times. Relative to the germline gene, one junction end is altered; a read error may explain this. This chain links TRBV5-1 with TRBJ2-1, with TRBD1 matching 9 bases. Germline CDR1 is SGHRS and CDR2 is YFSETQ. The CDR3 is made up of 12 amino acids. DNA for the CDR3: TGCGCCAGCAGCTTGAATCCGGGACAGGGAACCTTC. This sequence encodes CASSLNPGQGTF. The entire variable domain, with the rest obtained from reference TRBV5-1 and TRBJ2-1, is as follows: KAGVTQTPRYLIKTRGQQVTLSCSPISGHRSVSWYQQTPGQGLQFLFEYFSETQRNKGNFPGRFSGRQFSNSRSEMNVSTLELGDSALYLCASSLNPGQGTFGPGTRLTVL.

The chain links TRBV29-1 to TRBJ2-7; the match to TRBD1 covers 8 bases. The CDR3 contains 13 residues. Germline assignment: CDR1 SQVTM and CDR2 ANQGSEA. Trimming removed 4 bases from V and 5 bases from J; junction bases left unmatched: 7. CDR3 in DNA: TGCAGCGTTGTTGTCCAGGGGGCCAACGAGCAGTACTTC. Translating gives CSVVVQGANEQYF.

The rearrangement uses TRBV5-1 and TRBJ2-5; D gene uncertain. The V gene's germline CDR1 is SGHRS and CDR2 YFSETQ. The CDR3 is 15 amino acids. V gave up 0 bases and J gave up 0 bases, with 9 bases separating them. CDR3 sequence: CASSLEGQYQETQYF. For the CDR3, the DNA is TGCGCCAGCAGCTTGGAAGGGCAGTACCAAGAGACCCAGTACTTC.

In its sample, this clonotype was seen a few times. The chain is built from TRBV28 and TRBJ1-1, with TRBD1 identical over 11 bases. This CDR3 comprises 14 residues. Trimming cost V 6 bases and J 5 bases; bases outside gene matches: 5. Germline V gene data show CDR1 as MDHEN and CDR2 as SYDVKM. The DNA for the CDR3 is TGTGCCAGCAGACCGGGACAGGGGGGAACTGAAGCTTTCTTT. The encoded protein is CASRPGQGGTEAFF.

This clonotype was seen more than once but under ten times. The CDR3 DNA follows: TGTGCCAGCAGCTTAGTGGACAGCCTCAACACTGAAGCTTTCTTT. It specifies CASSLVDSLNTEAFF. The chain links TRBV7-9 to TRBJ1-1; perhaps TRBD1 as D (6 bases). This CDR3 comprises 15 residues. Trimming pared 1 base from V and 2 bases from J, leaving 11 bases between. The germline V gene encodes CDR1 SEHNR and CDR2 FQNEAQ (reference sequence).

The sample holds one count of this clonotype. A much larger clone sits a single nucleotide away, making a read error possible. V usage is TRBV29-1 and J usage is TRBJ2-2; the D is unclear. This CDR3 is built from 15 residues. Germline values: CDR1 SQVTM, CDR2 ANQGSEA. The CDR3 here is CGALVAWVGAGELFF. The DNA of the CDR3 is TGCGGCGCCCTAGTGGCGTGGGTGGGTGCCGGGGAGCTGTTTTTT.

This clonotype was picked up many times. This chain connects TRBV28 to TRBJ1-5; D unclear. CDR3 length: 13 residues. V dropped 6 bases and J dropped 4 bases, with 10 bases sitting between them. The germline gives CDR1 MDHEN, CDR2 SYDVKM. The CDR3 DNA follows: TGTGCCAGCAGCCTCAGGAGAAATCAGCCCCAGCATTTT. Amino acid sequence: CASSLRRNQPQHF. Filled out from reference TRBV28 and TRBJ1-5, the complete variable domain reads DVKVTQSSRYLVKRTGEKVFLECVQDMDHENMFWYRQDPGLGLRLIYFSYDVKMKEKGDIPEGYSVSREKKERFSLILESASTNQTSMYLCASSLRRNQPQHFGDGTRLSIL.

This clonotype was picked up many times. The chain carries TRBV28 and TRBJ1-5; tentatively, D is TRBD1 (6 bases). The CDR3 runs to 17 residues. CDR1 MDHEN and CDR2 SYDVKM come from the germline V gene. With 4 bases removed from V and 1 base from J, the gap between germline ends came to 17 bases. The CDR3 is CASSSDSIVMSNQPQHF. CDR3 DNA: TGTGCCAGCAGTTCGGACAGTATTGTTATGAGCAATCAGCCCCAGCATTTT. Full variable domain (rest looked up from reference TRBV28 and TRBJ1-5): DVKVTQSSRYLVKRTGEKVFLECVQDMDHENMFWYRQDPGLGLRLIYFSYDVKMKEKGDIPEGYSVSREKKERFSLILESASTNQTSMYLCASSSDSIVMSNQPQHFGDGTRLSIL.

The chain employs TRBV6-1 and TRBJ2-4; D remains unclear. The V gene's germline CDR1 is MNHNS and CDR2 SASEGT. The CDR3 is 14 amino acids. V was clipped by 2 bases and J by 3 bases, with 8 bases between them. This CDR3 reads CASSESYGKNIQYF. In DNA form, the CDR3 reads TGTGCCAGCAGTGAATCCTATGGCAAAAACATTCAGTACTTC.

The V gene is TRBV10-3, the J gene TRBJ2-1; 7 bases map to TRBD1. This CDR3 is 15 amino acids long. Per the germline V gene, CDR1 is ENHRY and CDR2 is SYGVKD. Trimming removed 4 bases from V and 1 base from J; junction bases left unmatched: 4. The CDR3 loop is CAISVQDRSYNEQFF. Here the CDR3 DNA reads TGTGCCATCAGTGTTCAGGACAGGTCCTACAATGAGCAGTTCTTC.

This clonotype was seen a few times. At one boundary the junction diverges from the germline segment, which might be a read error. The V and J genes are TRBV6-5 and TRBJ2-2; D may be TRBD1 (6 bases). In germline, CDR1 is MNHEY, CDR2 SVGAGI. There are 13 residues in the CDR3. The CDR3 loop reads CASSFDRSGKLFF. The CDR3 DNA is TGTGCCAGCAGTTTTGACAGGTCCGGGAAGCTGTTTTTT.

This chain connects TRBV4-2 to TRBJ1-6; the match to TRBD1 covers 10 bases. In germline, CDR1 is LGHNA, CDR2 YNFKEQ. The CDR3 is 19 amino acids. V gave up 4 bases and J gave up 13 bases; unmatched junction bases: 22. The CDR3 spells CASSLGTGVSWAQKYPLHF. The CDR3 region has the DNA TGTGCCAGCAGCCTCGGGACAGGGGTAAGCTGGGCCCAAAAGTATCCCCTCCACTTT.

This clonotype came up once. A much larger clone lies one base from this, so it may be a read error. This chain links TRBV6-5 with TRBJ1-3, with unresolved D. The CDR3 runs to 12 residues. CDR1 is MNHEY, CDR2 SVGAGI, per germline. CDR3 sequence (DNA): TGTGTCAGCCGGGGCTCTGGAAACACCATATATTTT. Protein product: CVSRGSGNTIYF.